Described below is a single TCR beta chain sequence and its context. Sequencing used immunoSEQ multiplex PCR; TCRdb keeps in-frame clones, though not all of them. The table shows tens of thousands of clones, with roughly 92% occurring only once. Germline assignment: CDR1 SQVTM and CDR2 ANQGSEA. The CDR3 spans 14 residues. V gave up 0 bases and J gave up 0 bases, with 9 bases separating them. The data stem from a study of T cell changes during pregnancy in multiple sclerosis. The receptor was isolated from a female donor in good health, enrolled as a control in a pregnancy study. The sequences come from peripheral blood, collected after pregnancy. V usage is TRBV29-1 and J usage is TRBJ2-7, with D perhaps TRBD1 (5 bases). The CDR3 loop is CSVEDQGSSYEQYF. The CDR3 DNA is TGCAGCGTTGAAGATCAGGGCAGCTCCTACGAGCAGTACTTC.